The 26 T cell receptor beta chains below were found in one sample sequenced in a study of Ad26.COV2.S vaccination and SARS-CoV-2 variants. Libraries were prepared by immunoSEQ multiplex PCR; TCRdb keeps only in-frame clonotypes and omits some of them. The sample lists 200,000 to 250,000 clones; 85% to 90% were seen once. Noted treatment: roughly 19 received Ad26.COV2.S at low or high dose, single or two shots; roughly five received placebo; per-sample allocation not given. Day 63 after the first injection of vaccine or placebo was the sampling time. This sample comprised peripheral blood, obtained in a trial of Ad26.COV2.S vaccine versus placebo. These receptors were taken from a person aged 18-60 years who received the Ad26.COV2.S COVID-19 vaccine or a placebo.

The gene calls are TRBV5-5 and TRBJ2-7, with 7 bases matching TRBD1. Losses at the gene ends were 3 bases for V and 0 bases for J; bases not matched to a gene: 6. In germline, CDR1 is SGHKS, CDR2 YYEKEE (reference sequence). This CDR3 region has 15 residues. Here the CDR3 reads CASSSRGPSSYEQYF. CDR3 DNA: TGTGCCAGCAGCTCGAGGGGGCCGAGCTCCTACGAGCAGTACTTC.

This chain's CDR3 is CASSQETGGVNGYTF. In DNA form, the CDR3 reads TGTGCCAGCAGCCAGGAGACAGGGGGGGTGAATGGCTACACCTTC. The genes are TRBV3-1 (or the pseudogene TRBV3-2) and TRBJ1-2, with TRBD1 matching 9 bases. Germline-derived CDR1 and CDR2 are LGHDT and YNNKEL (reference sequence). The CDR3 totals 15 residues. V trimming: 3 bases; J trimming: 6 bases; junction bases outside the gene matches: 8.

The J gene is TRBJ2-1, the V gene TRBV11-3; TRBD2 aligns across 12 bases. V lost 5 bases and J lost 7; bases outside the gene matches: 9. This CDR3 region has 16 residues. CDR1 and CDR2 (germline): SGHNT, YENEEA. The CDR3 DNA sequence: TGTGCCAGCAGCCCTCGGGCGGGACTAGCGGGTAATGAGCAGTTCTTC. It encodes CASSPRAGLAGNEQFF.

The gene calls are TRBV19 and TRBJ1-6; 9 bases are shared with TRBD1. The CDR3 runs 14 residues. CDR1 is LNHDA, CDR2 SQIVND, per germline (reference sequence). After removal of 8 bases from V and 7 bases from J, the junction contained 6 bases not matched to a gene. This chain's CDR3 is CASRDRVENSPLHF. The CDR3 DNA reads TGTGCCAGTCGGGACAGGGTAGAAAATTCACCCCTCCACTTT.

The V call is TRBV2, the J call TRBJ2-7, with TRBD1 matching over 12 bases. Germline trimming cut 6 bases from V and 5 bases from J; bases unmatched to any gene: 5. The CDR3 runs 14 residues. Looked up from germline, CDR1 is SNHLY and CDR2 is FYNNEI. In DNA, the CDR3 is TGTGCCAGCAGGGGGACAGGGGGCTTCAACGAGCAGTACTTC. This translates into CASRGTGGFNEQYF.

This chain joins TRBV28 and TRBJ2-3; 11 bases match TRBD2. From germline, CDR1 is MDHEN and CDR2 SYDVKM. The CDR3 is made up of 18 amino acids. The V gene end was trimmed by 1 base and the J gene end by 0 bases; junction bases not matched to a gene: 6. CDR3 loop: CASSLLAGGSGSTDTQYF. The DNA for the CDR3 is TGTGCCAGCAGTTTATTAGCGGGGGGGTCGGGTAGCACAGATACGCAGTATTTT.

The chain employs TRBV18 and TRBJ2-7; 12 positions agree with TRBD2. Germline V lookup: CDR1 KGHSH, CDR2 LQKENI. The CDR3 runs to 16 residues. Germline trimming cut 2 bases from V and 3 bases from J; bases unmatched to any gene: 5. The DNA of the CDR3 is TGTGCCAGCTCACCAAAAGGGACTAGCGGGCACTACGAGCAGTACTTC. Translated: CASSPKGTSGHYEQYF.

The J gene is TRBJ2-7, the V gene TRBV2; D remains ambiguous. Germline values: CDR1 SNHLY, CDR2 FYNNEI. Trimming left V 5 bases short and J 3 bases short, with 8 bases between. This CDR3 spans 12 amino acids. Here the CDR3 reads CASSRALYEQYF. As DNA, the CDR3 is TGTGCCAGCAGTAGGGCCCTCTACGAGCAGTACTTC.

The chain carries TRBV20-1 and TRBJ2-4; 9 nucleotides align to TRBD1. The CDR3 consists of 13 residues. Germline CDR1 and CDR2: DFQATT and SNEGSKA (reference sequence). The V gene end was trimmed by 3 bases and the J gene end by 4 bases; junction bases not matched to a gene: 1. The CDR3 DNA sequence: TGCAGTGCTAGTGGGACAGGGAAAAACATTCAGTACTTC. Residues: CSASGTGKNIQYF.

The chain couples TRBV9 to TRBJ2-7, with D perhaps matching TRBD1 (5 bases). There are 13 residues in the CDR3. Germline values: CDR1 SGDLS, CDR2 YYNGEE. Trimming shortened V by 3 bases and J by 6 bases, and 13 bases separated the two germline ends. This chain's CDR3 is CASSETIRAEQYF. The CDR3 nucleotides read TGTGCCAGCAGCGAGACCATCAGGGCCGAGCAGTACTTC.

The chain carries TRBV10-3 and TRBJ2-3; 9 bases line up with TRBD2. Germline trimming cut 6 bases from V and 5 bases from J; bases unmatched to any gene: 9. Germline assignment: CDR1 ENHRY and CDR2 SYGVKD. The CDR3 covers 15 residues. CDR3 sequence reads: CAIRRGSGRIDTQYF. The CDR3 DNA sequence: TGTGCCATCAGGAGGGGTAGCGGGAGAATAGATACGCAGTATTTT.

This chain joins TRBV29-1 and TRBJ2-1; 10 bases align to TRBD2. This CDR3 region has 13 residues. Germline lookup yields CDR1 SQVTM and CDR2 ANQGSEA. V gave up 2 bases and J gave up 10 bases; unmatched junction bases: 5. The CDR3 sequence is CSVESGRAKEQFF. The CDR3 nucleotides are TGCAGCGTTGAAAGCGGGAGGGCTAAGGAGCAGTTCTTC.

This clone was seen just once. The rearrangement joins TRBV30 to TRBJ1-6; tentatively, D is TRBD1 (6 bases). The germline V gene has CDR1 GTSNPN and CDR2 SVGIG (reference sequence). The V end was cut by 8 bases, the J end by 4 bases, with 24 bases between. The CDR3 spans 17 residues. The CDR3: CARGIKRRISYNSPLHF. CDR3 nucleotide sequence: TGTGCCAGGGGGATAAAAAGGAGAATTTCATATAATTCACCCCTCCACTTT.

The chain links TRBV7-9 to TRBJ2-3; no firm D call. The CDR3 is 12 residues long. V was shortened by 5 bases and J by 2 bases, with 5 bases between the two germline ends. Germline V gives CDR1 SEHNR, CDR2 FQNEAQ (reference sequence). The CDR3 nucleotides read TGTGCCAGCAGCCCGCACACAGATACGCAGTATTTT. Translated: CASSPHTDTQYF.

V is TRBV4-3 and J is TRBJ1-6; D ambiguous. V was shortened by 0 bases and J by 7 bases, with 10 bases between the two germline ends. From germline, CDR1 is LGHNA and CDR2 YSLEER. The CDR3 totals 15 residues. The CDR3 DNA follows: TGCGCCAGCAGCCAAGATAGACTTGAGAATTCACCCCTCCACTTT. It specifies CASSQDRLENSPLHF.

This clone was observed a single time. V gene TRBV5-5 combines with J gene TRBJ2-7; D unclear. CDR1 is SGHKS and CDR2 is YYEKEE in the germline V gene (reference sequence). The CDR3 sequence is 14 residues long. With 0 bases removed from V and 3 bases from J, the gap between germline ends came to 10 bases. The CDR3 DNA is TGTGCCAGCAGCTTGGCGGTAGGCAGCTACGAGCAGTACTTC. Translation: CASSLAVGSYEQYF. The variable domain in full, completed from reference TRBV5-5 and TRBJ2-7, reads DAGVTQSPTHLIKTRGQQVTLRCSPISGHKSVSWYQQVLGQGPQFIFQYYEKEERGRGNFPDRFSARQFPNYSSELNVNALLLGDSALYLCASSLAVGSYEQYFGPGTRLTVT.

The rearrangement uses TRBV19 and TRBJ1-1, with 9 bases fitting TRBD1. The germline gives CDR1 LNHDA, CDR2 SQIVND (reference sequence). V gave up 5 bases and J gave up 6 bases; unmatched junction bases: 10. CDR3 length: 15 amino acids. CDR3 nucleotide sequence: TGTGCCAGTAGTCCTGAGGACAGGGGTTACTCTGAAGCTTTCTTT. Amino acids: CASSPEDRGYSEAFF. The full variable domain, its missing parts supplied by reference TRBV19 and TRBJ1-1, is DGGITQSPKYLFRKEGQNVTLSCEQNLNHDAMYWYRQDPGQGLRLIYYSQIVNDFQKGDIAEGYSVSREKKESFPLTVTSAQKNPTAFYLCASSPEDRGYSEAFFGQGTRLTVV.

The rearrangement uses TRBV6-1 and TRBJ1-5; 8 bases line up with TRBD1. Germline lookup yields CDR1 MNHNS and CDR2 SASEGT. The CDR3 length is 15 residues. The J segment lost 1 base and the V segment lost 3 bases, leaving 2 bases of the junction unmatched. In nucleotides, the CDR3 is TGTGCCAGCAGTGACCACAGGGGGAGCAATCAGCCCCAGCATTTT. It codes for CASSDHRGSNQPQHF.

This chain uses TRBV19 with TRBJ2-1; D may match TRBD1 or TRBD2 (5 bases each). Trimming pared 0 bases from V and 6 bases from J, leaving 12 bases between. This CDR3 has 15 residues. CDR1 is LNHDA and CDR2 is SQIVND in the germline V gene (reference sequence). The CDR3 coding sequence is TGTGCCAGTAGTATAGAGTACCGGGGCATCAATGAGCAGTTCTTC. Its protein product is CASSIEYRGINEQFF.

The chain uses TRBV6-5 and TRBJ2-7, with unresolved D. Germline-derived CDR1 and CDR2 are MNHEY and SVGAGI. Deletions cut 2 bases from V and 3 bases from J, with 14 bases between. This CDR3 region has 15 residues. The CDR3, as DNA: TGTGCCAGCAGTTACCGAGATCCCTCTCTCTACGAGCAGTACTTC. Amino acids: CASSYRDPSLYEQYF.

This clone showed up just a few times. This chain uses TRBV18 with TRBJ2-7; D is unresolved. CDR3 length: 12 residues. Looked up from germline, CDR1 is KGHSH and CDR2 is LQKENI. V was cut by 5 bases and J by 5 bases, with 10 bases left in between. CDR3 nucleotide sequence: TGTGCCAGCTCAGGGTCCGCGGACGAGCAGTACTTC. It encodes CASSGSADEQYF.

The CDR3, as DNA: TGTGCCAGTAGTATTGAGGGGGCCAAGGGTGAGACCCAGTACTTC. This gives the protein CASSIEGAKGETQYF. The chain is built from TRBV19 and TRBJ2-5; 7 bases align to TRBD1. Germline V gives CDR1 LNHDA, CDR2 SQIVND (reference sequence). The CDR3 is 15 amino acids. The V gene end was trimmed by 3 bases and the J gene end by 5 bases; junction bases not matched to a gene: 9. Filled out from reference TRBV19 and TRBJ2-5, the complete variable domain reads DGGITQSPKYLFRKEGQNVTLSCEQNLNHDAMYWYRQDPGQGLRLIYYSQIVNDFQKGDIAEGYSVSREKKESFPLTVTSAQKNPTAFYLCASSIEGAKGETQYFGPGTRLLVL.

The gene calls are TRBV5-1 and TRBJ2-3, with unresolved D. The germline gives CDR1 SGHRS, CDR2 YFSETQ. This CDR3 region has 15 residues. The V end was cut by 3 bases, the J end by 0 bases, with 11 bases between. CDR3 sequence: CASSSQTHSTDTQYF. CDR3 DNA: TGCGCCAGCAGCTCGCAGACCCATAGCACAGATACGCAGTATTTT.

This clone was detected only once. V is TRBV18 and J is TRBJ2-2; tentatively, D is TRBD1 (6 bases). There are 15 residues in the CDR3. CDR1 is KGHSH and CDR2 is LQKENI in the germline V gene. Trimming cost V 2 bases and J 0 bases, with 7 bases left between them. CDR3 coding DNA: TGTGCCAGCTCACCAACAGGGACGAACACCGGGGAGCTGTTTTTT. Translated, it gives CASSPTGTNTGELFF.

This chain joins TRBV6-6 and TRBJ2-1; 10 bases align to TRBD1. V was pared by 6 bases and J by 12 bases, with 14 bases of the junction left unmatched. Germline CDR1 and CDR2: MNHNY and SVGAGI (reference sequence). CDR3 length equals 15 residues. In DNA form, the CDR3 reads TGTGCCAGCAGGTCGCTGGGACAGGGGAGTATCGGGCAGTTCTTC. It codes for CASRSLGQGSIGQFF.

The V and J genes are TRBV5-6 and TRBJ2-7, with D perhaps matching TRBD2 (5 bases). Deletions cut 3 bases from V and 9 bases from J, with 13 bases between. Germline V CDR1 and CDR2: SGHDT, YYEEEE. The CDR3 is 12 amino acids. CDR3 in DNA: TGTGCCAGCAGCTGGGCAGACGAGGGGCAGTACTTC. Its protein product is CASSWADEGQYF.